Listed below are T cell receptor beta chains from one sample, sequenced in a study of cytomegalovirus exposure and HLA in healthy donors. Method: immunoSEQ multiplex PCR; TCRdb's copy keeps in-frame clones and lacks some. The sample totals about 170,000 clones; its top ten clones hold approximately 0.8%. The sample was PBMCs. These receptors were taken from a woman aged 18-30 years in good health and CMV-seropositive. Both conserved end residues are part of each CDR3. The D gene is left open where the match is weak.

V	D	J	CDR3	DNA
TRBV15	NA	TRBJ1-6	CATSRAGDSSPLHF	TGTGCCACCAGCAGAGCAGGGGATTCTTCACCCCTCCACTTT
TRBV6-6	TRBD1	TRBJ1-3	CASSYVTGGLGNTIYF	TGTGCCAGCAGTTACGTGACAGGGGGACTTGGAAACACCATATATTTT
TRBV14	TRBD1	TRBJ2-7	CASSQPGQGLYEQYF	TGTGCCAGCAGCCAACCGGGACAGGGGCTCTACGAGCAGTACTTC
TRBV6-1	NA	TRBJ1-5	CASGSGEIQPQHF	TGTGCCAGCGGGTCAGGGGAGATTCAGCCCCAGCATTTT
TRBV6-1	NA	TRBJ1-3	CASTGGYLSGNTIYF	TGTGCCAGCACCGGGGGGTACCTCTCTGGAAACACCATATATTTT
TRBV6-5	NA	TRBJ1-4	CASSSRIATNEKLFF	TGTGCCAGCAGTTCCCGAATAGCGACTAATGAAAAACTGTTTTTT
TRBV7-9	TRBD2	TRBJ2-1	CASSPLAGHNEQFF	TGTGCCAGCAGCCCCTTAGCGGGACACAATGAGCAGTTCTTC
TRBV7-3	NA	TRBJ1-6	CASSLIGGRSPLHF	TGTGCCAGCAGCTTAATTGGGGGCCGTTCACCCCTCCACTTT
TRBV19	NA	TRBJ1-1	CASSLALNTEAFF	TGTGCCAGTAGTCTGGCCCTGAACACTGAAGCTTTCTTT
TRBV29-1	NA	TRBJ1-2	CSVVQGGDGYTF	TGCAGCGTTGTGCAGGGAGGAGATGGCTACACCTTC
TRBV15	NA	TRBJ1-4	CATSRDSGWEDEKLFF	TGTGCCACCAGCAGAGATAGCGGGTGGGAGGACGAAAAACTGTTTTTT
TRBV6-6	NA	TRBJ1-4	CASTWRELGTNEKLFF	TGTGCCAGCACTTGGCGGGAGCTAGGGACTAATGAAAAACTGTTTTTT
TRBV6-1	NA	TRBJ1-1	CATRNPVRTEAFF	TGTGCCACCAGGAATCCCGTTCGGACTGAAGCTTTCTTT
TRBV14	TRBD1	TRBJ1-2	CASSPQGSANYGYTF	TGTGCCAGCAGCCCACAGGGGAGCGCGAACTATGGCTACACCTTC
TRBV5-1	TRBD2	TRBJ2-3	CASSLGRGLYTDTQYF	TGCGCCAGCAGCTTGGGGCGGGGACTATACACAGATACGCAGTATTTT
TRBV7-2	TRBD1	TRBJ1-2	CASSFDRGQSGYTF	TGTGCCAGCAGCTTTGACAGGGGGCAGAGTGGCTACACCTTC
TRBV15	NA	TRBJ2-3	CATSRDKTGPDTQYF	TGTGCCACCAGCAGAGATAAAACAGGACCAGATACGCAGTATTTT
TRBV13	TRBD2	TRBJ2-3	CASSPPGTSEITDTQYF	TGTGCCAGCAGCCCCCCCGGGACTAGCGAGATCACAGATACGCAGTATTTT
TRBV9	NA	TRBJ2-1	CASSVVGSSYNEQFF	TGTGCCAGCAGCGTAGTTGGGAGCTCCTACAATGAGCAGTTCTTC
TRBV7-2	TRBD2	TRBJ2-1	CASKRGGRNEQFF	TGTGCCAGCAAGCGGGGGGGCCGGAATGAGCAGTTCTTC
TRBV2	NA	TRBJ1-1	CASSEQNTEAFF	TGTGCCAGCAGTGAACAGAACACTGAAGCTTTCTTT
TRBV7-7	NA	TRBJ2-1	CASSLMESSYNEQFF	TGTGCTAGCAGCTTAATGGAGAGCTCCTACAATGAGCAGTTCTTC
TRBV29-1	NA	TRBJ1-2	CSVVSESYGYTF	TGCAGCGTTGTATCCGAGTCCTATGGCTACACCTTC
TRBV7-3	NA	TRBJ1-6	CASSSGGNSPLHF	TGTGCCAGCAGCTCTGGGGGCAATTCACCCCTCCACTTT
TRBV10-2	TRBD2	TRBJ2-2	CASSEFLAGEGTGEPFF	TGCGCCAGCAGTGAGTTCCTAGCGGGAGAGGGCACCGGGGAGCCGTTTTTT
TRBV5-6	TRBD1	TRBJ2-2	CASSLEGGGTGELFF	TGTGCCAGCAGCTTGGAAGGGGGCGGTACCGGGGAGCTGTTTTTT
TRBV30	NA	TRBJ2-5	CAWSPQPDWVRYF	TGTGCCTGGAGTCCCCAACCCGACTGGGTCAGGTACTTC
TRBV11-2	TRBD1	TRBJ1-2	CASTLSGQGFVYTF	TGTGCCAGCACCCTAAGTGGACAGGGGTTTGTTTACACCTTC
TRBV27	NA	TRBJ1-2	CASSPRGLFYGYTF	TGTGCCAGCAGTCCGCGAGGATTGTTCTATGGCTACACCTTC
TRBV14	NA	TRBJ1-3	CASSPGNTIYF	TGTGCCAGCAGCCCAGGAAACACCATATATTTT
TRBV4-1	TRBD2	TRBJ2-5	CASSVPGTGGETQYF	TGCGCCAGCAGCGTACCCGGGACGGGGGGAGAGACCCAGTACTTC
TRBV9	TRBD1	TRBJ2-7	CASSAGQGESPAFGQYF	TGTGCCAGCAGCGCCGGACAGGGAGAATCTCCAGCTTTTGGGCAGTACTTC
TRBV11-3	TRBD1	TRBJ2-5	CASSQGQTKGETQYF	TGTGCCAGCAGCCAGGGACAGACGAAGGGAGAGACCCAGTACTTC
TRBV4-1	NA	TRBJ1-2	CASSQTRNYGYTF	TGCGCCAGCAGCCAAACACGTAACTATGGCTACACCTTC
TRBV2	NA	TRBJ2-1	CASRGGQGPYNEQFF	TGTGCCAGCAGGGGGGGTCAGGGACCCTACAATGAGCAGTTCTTC
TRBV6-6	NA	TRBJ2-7	CASSRTVVPYEQYF	TGTGCCAGCAGTAGGACAGTTGTCCCGTACGAGCAGTACTTC
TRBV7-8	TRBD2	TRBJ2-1	CASSFPGLAGKNEQFF	TGTGCCAGCAGCTTTCCCGGACTAGCGGGAAAAAATGAGCAGTTCTTC
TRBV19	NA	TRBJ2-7	CASSPVEGLSYEQYF	TGTGCCAGTAGCCCGGTGGAGGGTCTATCCTACGAGCAGTACTTC
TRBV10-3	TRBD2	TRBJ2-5	CAISESSSGVDETQYF	TGTGCCATCAGTGAGTCATCTAGCGGGGTGGACGAGACCCAGTACTTC
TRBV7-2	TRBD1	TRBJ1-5	CASSSQGDQPQHF	TGTGCCAGCAGCTCTCAGGGGGATCAGCCCCAGCATTTT
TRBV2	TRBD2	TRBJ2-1	CASSEALSGSTNYEQFF	TGTGCCAGCAGTGAAGCCCTAAGCGGGAGTACTAACTATGAGCAGTTCTTC
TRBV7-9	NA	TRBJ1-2	CASSLYQGRDYGYTF	TGTGCCAGCAGCTTATACCAGGGTAGGGACTATGGCTACACCTTC
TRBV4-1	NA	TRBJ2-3	CASSFGPRVDTQYF	TGCGCCAGCAGCTTTGGACCGCGGGTCGATACGCAGTATTTT
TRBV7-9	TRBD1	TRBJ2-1	CASSPTGGNEQFF	TGTGCCAGCAGCCCAACAGGGGGCAATGAGCAGTTCTTC
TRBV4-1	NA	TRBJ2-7	CASSQERGLSYEQYF	TGCGCCAGCAGCCAAGAGAGGGGACTGTCCTACGAGCAGTACTTC
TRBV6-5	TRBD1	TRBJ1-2	CASSQGDRLYGYTF	TGTGCCAGCAGCCAAGGGGACAGACTCTATGGCTACACCTTC
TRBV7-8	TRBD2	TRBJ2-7	CASSSYGTSGSYEQYF	TGTGCCAGCAGTTCATACGGGACTAGCGGGTCCTACGAGCAGTACTTC
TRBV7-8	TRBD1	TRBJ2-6	CASSLRQGALPGANVLTF	TGTGCCAGCAGCCTACGACAGGGGGCGCTTCCTGGGGCCAACGTCCTGACTTTC
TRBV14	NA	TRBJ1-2	CASSQGLAAVYGYTF	TGTGCCAGCAGCCAAGGATTGGCGGCAGTCTATGGCTACACCTTC